The 18 T cell receptor beta chains below were found in one sample sequenced in a study of beta chain features in type 1 diabetes. Study results and limitations: When Type 1 diabetes patients were examined, their TCRB CDR3s proved moderately but significantly shorter in all four CD4+ subsets.

The antigens of these receptors remain unknown. Expressed TCRB transcripts were sequenced, since all the RNA that had been isolated was reverse transcribed. Profiling relied on immunoSEQ multiplex PCR, and the TCRdb table lists in-frame clones only, not all of them. The data show fewer than 300,000 clones, around 9.9% seen once. Sequencing was carried out using naive CD4+ T cells from blood. These receptors were collected from a man aged 25 to 40 with type 1 diabetes.

This rearrangement joins TRBV28 to TRBJ2-6; weak D call: TRBD2 (5 bases). The V and J ends lost 3 bases and 6 bases respectively, with 18 bases between them. Germline values: CDR1 MDHEN, CDR2 SYDVKM. The CDR3 consists of 17 residues. In DNA, the CDR3 is TGTGCCAGCAGTTTCGCACCTGCAGGACTGTTGGCCAACGTCCTGACTTTC. Translation gives CASSFAPAGLLANVLTF. Looking up the rest from reference TRBV28 and TRBJ2-6 gives the full variable domain: DVKVTQSSRYLVKRTGEKVFLECVQDMDHENMFWYRQDPGLGLRLIYFSYDVKMKEKGDIPEGYSVSREKKERFSLILESASTNQTSMYLCASSFAPAGLLANVLTFGAGSRLTVL.

The chain employs TRBV18 and TRBJ2-1; D not certain. The V end lost 3 bases, the J end lost 8 bases, and 11 bases lay between the germline ends. Germline V CDR1 and CDR2: KGHSH, LQKENI. The CDR3 is 13 amino acids. CDR3 region: CASSPRLVDEQFF. CDR3 coding DNA: TGTGCCAGCTCACCCCGACTTGTGGATGAGCAGTTCTTC.

This clone was recorded a few times. The J gene is TRBJ2-1, the V gene TRBV5-4, with D perhaps matching TRBD2 (6 bases). Germline CDR1 SGHNT, CDR2 YYREEE (reference sequence). With 5 bases removed from V and 4 bases from J, the gap between germline ends came to 13 bases. The CDR3 spans 14 residues. CDR3 residues: CASRRAGPYNEQFF. In nucleotides, the CDR3 is TGTGCCAGCAGGCGGGCGGGACCATACAATGAGCAGTTCTTC. The variable domain in full, with the rest retrieved from reference TRBV5-4 and TRBJ2-1, is ETGVTQSPTHLIKTRGQQVTLRCSSQSGHNTVSWYQQALGQGPQFIFQYYREEENGRGNFPPRFSGLQFPNYSSELNVNALELDDSALYLCASRRAGPYNEQFFGPGTRLTVL.

V usage is TRBV14 and J usage is TRBJ2-5; a possible D gene is TRBD2 (6 bases). Germline lookup yields CDR1 SGHDN and CDR2 FVKESK. This CDR3 region has 14 residues. V was shortened by 5 bases and J by 3 bases, with 13 bases between the two germline ends. The CDR3 loop reads CASSKRDLEETQYF. CDR3 sequence (DNA): TGTGCCAGCAGCAAGAGGGACTTGGAAGAGACCCAGTACTTC. Looking up the rest from reference TRBV14 and TRBJ2-5 gives the full variable domain: EAGVTQFPSHSVIEKGQTVTLRCDPISGHDNLYWYRRVMGKEIKFLLHFVKESKQDESGMPNNRFLAERTGGTYSTLKVQPAELEDSGVYFCASSKRDLEETQYFGPGTRLLVL.

This clone was detected a few times. This chain uses TRBV14 with TRBJ2-7; 7 bases align to TRBD1. Germline CDR1 and CDR2: SGHDN and FVKESK. Trimming removed 0 bases from V and 2 bases from J; junction bases left unmatched: 4. The CDR3 contains 15 residues. CDR3: CASSQDPTGAYEQYF. The DNA for the CDR3 is TGTGCCAGCAGCCAAGATCCCACAGGGGCCTACGAGCAGTACTTC.

This clone was seen more than once but under ten times. CDR3 in DNA: TGTGCCAGCAGCCAAGTAGGACAGTACAATCAGCCCCAGCATTTT. It codes for CASSQVGQYNQPQHF. V and J are TRBV4-2 and TRBJ1-5; TRBD1 is a possible D gene (6 bases). Germline CDR1 LGHNA, CDR2 YNFKEQ. The germline V and J ends were trimmed by 1 base and 3 bases, with 10 bases remaining between them. CDR3 length equals 15 residues.

This clone was seen a handful of times. The chain recombines TRBV5-1 with TRBJ1-6; maybe TRBD1 (5 bases). V dropped 0 bases and J dropped 10 bases, with 11 bases sitting between them. The CDR3 totals 14 residues. The germline CDR1 and CDR2 sequences are SGHRS and YFSETQ. In DNA form, the CDR3 reads TGCGCCAGCAGCTTGGACACAGGCGGATCACCCCTCCACTTT. Amino acid sequence: CASSLDTGGSPLHF.

This clone has more than one count but fewer than ten. CDR3 sequence (DNA): TGCGCCAGCAGCCCATCTCAGCGGGGGGGATACAATGAGCAGTTCTTC. Translated, it gives CASSPSQRGGYNEQFF. The chain recombines TRBV4-3 with TRBJ2-1; TRBD2 aligns across 10 bases. This CDR3 comprises 16 residues. V trimming: 4 bases; J trimming: 4 bases; junction bases outside the gene matches: 7. Per the germline V gene, CDR1 is LGHNA and CDR2 is YSLEER.

A few counts support this clone. This chain connects TRBV7-9 to TRBJ2-1; 13 bases agree with TRBD2. V gave up 1 base and J gave up 6 bases; unmatched junction bases: 0. The CDR3 is made up of 15 amino acids. Germline V CDR1 and CDR2: SEHNR, FQNEAQ (reference sequence). The CDR3 DNA follows: TGTGCCAGCAGCTTAGGGACTAGCGGGGGCAATGAGCAGTTCTTC. Translated: CASSLGTSGGNEQFF.

This clone was detected a few times. The chain joins TRBV6-5 to TRBJ1-2, with TRBD1 matching 9 bases. Unmatched junction bases numbered 4, after V lost 4 bases and J lost 4 bases. The CDR3 totals 14 residues. Germline lookup yields CDR1 MNHEY and CDR2 SVGAGI. The CDR3 sequence is CASSSPGQGYGYTF. The DNA of the CDR3 is TGTGCCAGCAGTTCACCGGGACAGGGCTATGGCTACACCTTC.

Points on this clone: Other DNA sequences in the same sample also yield this CDR3. This chain connects TRBV7-3 to TRBJ2-1; possibly TRBD1 for D (5 bases). The CDR3 is 14 residues long. Trimming cost V 4 bases and J 0 bases, with 7 bases left between them. CDR1 SGHTA and CDR2 FQGTGA come from the germline V gene. CDR3 bases: TGTGCCAGCAGCTCCGACAGCTCCTACAATGAGCAGTTCTTC. Encoded protein: CASSSDSSYNEQFF.

The chain uses TRBV6-5 and TRBJ2-1; possible D gene TRBD2, 7 bases. Trimming left V 2 bases short and J 7 bases short, with 9 bases between. The CDR3 covers 13 residues. The germline V gene encodes CDR1 MNHEY and CDR2 SVGAGI. The CDR3 coding sequence is TGTGCCAGCAGTTACAGGGGGGGGAATGAGCAGTTCTTC. Amino acids: CASSYRGGNEQFF.

This clone was observed a few times. This sequence joins TRBV2 and TRBJ2-5; 7 positions match TRBD1. CDR3 size: 15 residues. V shed 7 bases, J shed 2 bases, and the junction held 10 bases outside the gene matches. Per the germline V gene, CDR1 is SNHLY and CDR2 is FYNNEI. In DNA, the CDR3 is TGTGCCAGCATCCTACAGGGGACCCCTCAAGAGACCCAGTACTTC. Translated: CASILQGTPQETQYF.

The chain is built from TRBV30 and TRBJ2-5; the match to TRBD2 covers 12 bases. This CDR3 region has 16 residues. Germline-derived CDR1 and CDR2 are GTSNPN and SVGIG (reference sequence). The ends lost 2 bases at V and 3 bases at J; junction bases unmatched: 7. CDR3 in DNA: TGTGCCTGGAGTCCTCACAGACTAGCGGGGGAAGAGACCCAGTACTTC. It yields the protein CAWSPHRLAGEETQYF.

This clone was recorded a few times. The rearrangement joins TRBV5-1 to TRBJ2-7; possibly TRBD1 for D (6 bases). Trimming left V 1 base short and J 5 bases short, with 13 bases between. The CDR3 length is 14 residues. Germline CDR1 SGHRS, CDR2 YFSETQ. Here the CDR3 DNA reads TGCGCCAGCAGCTTGCCCGGGACAAGGGACGAGCAGTACTTC. It translates to CASSLPGTRDEQYF.

This clone appeared a few times. This chain uses TRBV5-6 with TRBJ1-2; 11 positions match TRBD1. The length of the CDR3 is 13 residues. Losses at the gene ends were 6 bases for V and 6 bases for J; bases not matched to a gene: 4. Germline V lookup: CDR1 SGHDT, CDR2 YYEEEE. CDR3 sequence: CASKDRGRDGYTF. CDR3 nucleotide sequence: TGTGCCAGCAAGGACAGGGGGCGGGATGGCTACACCTTC.

V usage is TRBV28 and J usage is TRBJ1-6; the D is unclear. The ends were cut back, 6 bases at V and 8 bases at J, with 14 bases in the middle. This CDR3 region has 14 residues. Per the germline V gene, CDR1 is MDHEN and CDR2 is SYDVKM. The CDR3, as DNA: TGTGCCAGCAGATCACCCCCTTCGGATTCACCCCTCCACTTT. This sequence encodes CASRSPPSDSPLHF.

V and J are TRBV11-2 and TRBJ2-1; D is uncertain. Germline V gives CDR1 SGHAT, CDR2 FQNNGV. The CDR3 is 14 residues long. Deletions cut 0 bases from V and 10 bases from J, with 13 bases between. The CDR3 DNA reads TGTGCCAGCAGCTTAGAGACTGCATTTACGGAGCAGTTCTTC. Translating it yields CASSLETAFTEQFF.